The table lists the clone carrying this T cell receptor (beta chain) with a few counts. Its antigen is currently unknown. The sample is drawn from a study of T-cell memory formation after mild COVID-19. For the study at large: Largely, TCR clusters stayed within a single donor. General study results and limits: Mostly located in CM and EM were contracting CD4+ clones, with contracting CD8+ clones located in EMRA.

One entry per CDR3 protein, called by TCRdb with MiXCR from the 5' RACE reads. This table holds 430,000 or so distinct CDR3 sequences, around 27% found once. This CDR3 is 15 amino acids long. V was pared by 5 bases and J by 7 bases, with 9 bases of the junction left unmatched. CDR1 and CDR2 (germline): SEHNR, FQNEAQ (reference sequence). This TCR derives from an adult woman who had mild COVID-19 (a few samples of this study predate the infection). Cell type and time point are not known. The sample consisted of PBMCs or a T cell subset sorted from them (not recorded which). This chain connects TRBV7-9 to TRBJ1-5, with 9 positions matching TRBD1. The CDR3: CASSTDTGGPQPQHF. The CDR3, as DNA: TGTGCCAGCAGCACCGATACAGGGGGCCCCCAGCCCCAGCATTTT.